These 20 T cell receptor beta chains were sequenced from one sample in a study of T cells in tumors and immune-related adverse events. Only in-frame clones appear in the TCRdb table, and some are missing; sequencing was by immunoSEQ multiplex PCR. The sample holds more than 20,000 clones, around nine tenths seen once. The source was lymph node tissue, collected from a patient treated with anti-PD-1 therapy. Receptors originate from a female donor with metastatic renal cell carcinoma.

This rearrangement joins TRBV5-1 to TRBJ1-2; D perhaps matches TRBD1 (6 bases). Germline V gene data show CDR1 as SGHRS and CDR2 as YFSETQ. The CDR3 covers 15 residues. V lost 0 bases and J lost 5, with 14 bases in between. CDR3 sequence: CASSLAAGEQYGYTF. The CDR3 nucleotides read TGCGCCAGCAGCTTGGCGGCAGGGGAGCAATATGGCTACACCTTC.

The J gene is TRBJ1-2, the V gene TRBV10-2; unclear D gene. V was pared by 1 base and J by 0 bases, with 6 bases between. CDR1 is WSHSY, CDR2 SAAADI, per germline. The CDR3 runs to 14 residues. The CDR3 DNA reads TGCGCCAGCAGTGAGTTGGAGACTAACTATGGCTACACCTTC. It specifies CASSELETNYGYTF.

The DNA for the CDR3 is TGTGCCAGCAGTCGGGGGGGCGGCTACAATGAGCAGTTCTTC. It is translated as CASSRGGGYNEQFF. The rearrangement links TRBV6-1 to TRBJ2-1, with TRBD2 matching 8 bases. The CDR3 extends over 14 amino acids. After removal of 5 bases from V and 3 bases from J, the junction contained 3 bases not matched to a gene. From germline, CDR1 is MNHNS and CDR2 SASEGT.

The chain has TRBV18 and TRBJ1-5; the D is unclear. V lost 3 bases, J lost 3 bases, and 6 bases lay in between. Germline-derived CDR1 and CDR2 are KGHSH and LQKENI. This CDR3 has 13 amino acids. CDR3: CASSPQPNQPQHF. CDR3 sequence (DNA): TGTGCCAGCTCACCCCAGCCCAATCAGCCCCAGCATTTT.

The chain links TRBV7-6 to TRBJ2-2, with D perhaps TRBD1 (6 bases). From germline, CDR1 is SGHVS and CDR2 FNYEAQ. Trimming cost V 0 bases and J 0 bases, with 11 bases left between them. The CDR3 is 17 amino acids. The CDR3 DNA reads TGTGCCAGCAGCTTAGCACTGGACAGATCGAACACCGGGGAGCTGTTTTTT. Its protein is CASSLALDRSNTGELFF.

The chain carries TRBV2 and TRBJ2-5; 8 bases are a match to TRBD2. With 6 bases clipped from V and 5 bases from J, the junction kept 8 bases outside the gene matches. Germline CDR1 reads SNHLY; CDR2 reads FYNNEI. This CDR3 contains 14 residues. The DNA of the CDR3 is TGTGCCAGCAGGTCGGGACTAGTTGATGAGACCCAGTACTTC. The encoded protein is CASRSGLVDETQYF.

For the CDR3, the DNA is TGTGCCAGCAGCTTAGTTCGGACAAATCGATACGAGCAGTACTTC. Its translation: CASSLVRTNRYEQYF. The chain uses TRBV7-9 and TRBJ2-7, with TRBD1 as a possible D gene (5 bases). The V end lost 1 base, the J end lost 4 bases, and 14 bases lay between the germline ends. CDR1 is SEHNR and CDR2 is FQNEAQ in the germline V gene (reference sequence). This CDR3 region has 15 residues.

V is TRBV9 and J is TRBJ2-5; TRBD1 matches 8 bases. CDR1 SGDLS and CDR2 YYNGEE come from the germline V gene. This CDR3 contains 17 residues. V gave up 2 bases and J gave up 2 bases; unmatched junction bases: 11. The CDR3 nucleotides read TGTGCCAGCAGCGTGAGCACCGGGACAGGCCCTCAAGAGACCCAGTACTTC. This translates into CASSVSTGTGPQETQYF.

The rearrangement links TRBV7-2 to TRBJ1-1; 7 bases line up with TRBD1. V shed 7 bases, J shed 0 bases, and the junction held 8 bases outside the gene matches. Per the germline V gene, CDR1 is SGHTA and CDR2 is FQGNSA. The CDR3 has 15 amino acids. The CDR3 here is CASTPLTGLNTEAFF. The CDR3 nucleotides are TGTGCCAGCACCCCCCTGACAGGGCTGAACACTGAAGCTTTCTTT.

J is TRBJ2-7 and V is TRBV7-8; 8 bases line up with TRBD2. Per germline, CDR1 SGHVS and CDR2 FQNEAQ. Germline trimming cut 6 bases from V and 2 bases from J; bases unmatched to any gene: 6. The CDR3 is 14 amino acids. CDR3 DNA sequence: TGTGCCAGCAGACAAGGACTAGCCCCCTACGAGCAGTACTTC. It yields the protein CASRQGLAPYEQYF.

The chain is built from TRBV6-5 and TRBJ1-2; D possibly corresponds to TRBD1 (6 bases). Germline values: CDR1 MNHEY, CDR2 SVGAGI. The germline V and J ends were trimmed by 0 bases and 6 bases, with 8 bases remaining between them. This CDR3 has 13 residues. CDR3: CASSYSGGHGYTF. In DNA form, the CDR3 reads TGTGCCAGCAGTTACTCGGGGGGCCATGGCTACACCTTC.

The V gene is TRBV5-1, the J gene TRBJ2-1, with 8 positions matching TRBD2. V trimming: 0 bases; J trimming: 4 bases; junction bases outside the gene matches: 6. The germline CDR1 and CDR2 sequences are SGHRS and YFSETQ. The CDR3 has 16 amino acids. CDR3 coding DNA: TGCGCCAGCAGCTTGGGGGCTAGCGGGCTATACAATGAGCAGTTCTTC. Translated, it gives CASSLGASGLYNEQFF.

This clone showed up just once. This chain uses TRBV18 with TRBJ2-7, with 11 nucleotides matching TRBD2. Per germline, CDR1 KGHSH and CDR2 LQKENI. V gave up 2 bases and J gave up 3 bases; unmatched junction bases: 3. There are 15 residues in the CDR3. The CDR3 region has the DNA TGTGCCAGCTCACCAACTAGCGGGGGTGTCTACGAGCAGTACTTC. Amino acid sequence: CASSPTSGGVYEQYF.

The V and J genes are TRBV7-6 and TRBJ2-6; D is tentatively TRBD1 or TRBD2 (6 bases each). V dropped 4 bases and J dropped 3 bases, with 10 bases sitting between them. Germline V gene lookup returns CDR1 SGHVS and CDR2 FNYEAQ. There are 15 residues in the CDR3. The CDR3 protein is CASSSEGGGANVLTF. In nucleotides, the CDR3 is TGTGCCAGCAGCTCCGAGGGGGGTGGGGCCAACGTCCTGACTTTC.

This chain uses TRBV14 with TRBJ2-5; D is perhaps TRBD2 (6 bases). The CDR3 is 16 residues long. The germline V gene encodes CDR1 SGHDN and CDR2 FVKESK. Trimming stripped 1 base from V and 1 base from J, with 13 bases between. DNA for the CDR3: TGTGCCAGCAGCCAAGGGGCAGGGACTTCCCAAGAGACCCAGTACTTC. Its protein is CASSQGAGTSQETQYF.

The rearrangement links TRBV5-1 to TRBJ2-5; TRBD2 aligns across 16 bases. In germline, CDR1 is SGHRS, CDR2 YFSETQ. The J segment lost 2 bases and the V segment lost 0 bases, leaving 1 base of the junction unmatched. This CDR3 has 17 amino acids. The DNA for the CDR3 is TGCGCCAGCAGCTTGGCGGGACTAGCGGGAGGGCAAGAGACCCAGTACTTC. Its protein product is CASSLAGLAGGQETQYF.

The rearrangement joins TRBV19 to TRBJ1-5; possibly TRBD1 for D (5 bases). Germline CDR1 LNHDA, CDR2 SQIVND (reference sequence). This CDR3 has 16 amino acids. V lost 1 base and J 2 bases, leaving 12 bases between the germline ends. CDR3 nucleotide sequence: TGTGCCAGTAGTATAGGGCGGACAAGGGGCAATCAGCCCCAGCATTTT. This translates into CASSIGRTRGNQPQHF.

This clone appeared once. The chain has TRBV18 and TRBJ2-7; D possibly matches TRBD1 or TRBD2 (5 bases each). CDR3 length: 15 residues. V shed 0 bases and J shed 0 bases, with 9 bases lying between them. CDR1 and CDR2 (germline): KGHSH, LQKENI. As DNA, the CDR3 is TGTGCCAGCTCACCACCGGGACGAAGCTCCTACGAGCAGTACTTC. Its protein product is CASSPPGRSSYEQYF.

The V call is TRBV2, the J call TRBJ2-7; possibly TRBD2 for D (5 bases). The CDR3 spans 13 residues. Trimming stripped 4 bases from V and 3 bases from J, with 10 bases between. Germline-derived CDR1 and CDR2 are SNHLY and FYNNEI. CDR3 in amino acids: CASSGAEGYEQYF. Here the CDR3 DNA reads TGTGCCAGCAGTGGGGCAGAGGGCTACGAGCAGTACTTC.

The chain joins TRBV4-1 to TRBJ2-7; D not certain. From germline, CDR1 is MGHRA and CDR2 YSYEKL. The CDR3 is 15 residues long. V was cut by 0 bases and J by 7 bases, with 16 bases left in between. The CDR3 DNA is TGCGCCAGCAGCCAAGATAGAGTTGTGGGTAGGGAGCAGTACTTC. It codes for CASSQDRVVGREQYF.